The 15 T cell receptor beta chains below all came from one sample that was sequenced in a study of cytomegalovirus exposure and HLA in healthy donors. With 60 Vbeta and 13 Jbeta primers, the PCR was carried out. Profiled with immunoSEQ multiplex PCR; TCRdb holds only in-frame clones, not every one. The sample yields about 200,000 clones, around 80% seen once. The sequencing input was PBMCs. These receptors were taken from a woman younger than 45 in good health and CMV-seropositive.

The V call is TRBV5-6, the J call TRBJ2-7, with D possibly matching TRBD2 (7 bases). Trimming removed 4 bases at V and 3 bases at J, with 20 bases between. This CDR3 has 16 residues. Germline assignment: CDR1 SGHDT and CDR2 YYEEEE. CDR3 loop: CASSRRGGGAFYEQYF. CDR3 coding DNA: TGTGCCAGCAGCCGTAGAGGGGGGGGCGCTTTCTACGAGCAGTACTTC.

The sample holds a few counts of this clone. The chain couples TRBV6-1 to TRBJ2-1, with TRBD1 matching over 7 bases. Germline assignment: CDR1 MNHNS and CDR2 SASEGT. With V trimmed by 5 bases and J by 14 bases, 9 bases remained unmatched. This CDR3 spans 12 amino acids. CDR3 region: CASSPRQGWKFF. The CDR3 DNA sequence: TGTGCCAGCAGTCCTAGACAGGGTTGGAAGTTCTTC.

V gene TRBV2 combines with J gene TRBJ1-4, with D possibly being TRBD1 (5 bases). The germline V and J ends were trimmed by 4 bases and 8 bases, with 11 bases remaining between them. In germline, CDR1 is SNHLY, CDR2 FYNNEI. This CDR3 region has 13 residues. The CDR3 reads CASSAWRDEKLFF. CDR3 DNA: TGTGCCAGCAGTGCGTGGCGGGACGAAAAACTGTTTTTT.

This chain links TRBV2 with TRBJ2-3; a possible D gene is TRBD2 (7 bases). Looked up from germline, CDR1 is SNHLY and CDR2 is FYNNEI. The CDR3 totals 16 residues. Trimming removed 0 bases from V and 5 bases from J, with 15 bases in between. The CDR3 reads CASSEAGGGRGDTQYF. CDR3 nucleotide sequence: TGTGCCAGCAGTGAAGCTGGGGGGGGCCGGGGAGATACGCAGTATTTT.

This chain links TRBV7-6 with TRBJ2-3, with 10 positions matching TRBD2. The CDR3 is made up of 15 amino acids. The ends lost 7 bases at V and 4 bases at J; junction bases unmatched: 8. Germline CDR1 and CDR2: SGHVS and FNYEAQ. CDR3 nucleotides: TGTGCCAGCACCCGAAAGCGGGAGGGGGCAGATACGCAGTATTTT. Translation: CASTRKREGADTQYF.

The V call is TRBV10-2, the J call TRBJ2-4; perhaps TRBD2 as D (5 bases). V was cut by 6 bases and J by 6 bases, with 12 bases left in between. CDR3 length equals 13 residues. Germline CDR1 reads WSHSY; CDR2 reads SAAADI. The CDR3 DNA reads TGCGCCAGCAGCCCACCTACTAGAAACATTCAGTACTTC. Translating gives CASSPPTRNIQYF.

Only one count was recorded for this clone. This chain's CDR3 is CASSTSGGASEQYF. In DNA, the CDR3 is TGTGCCAGCAGCACTAGCGGGGGGGCCTCCGAGCAGTACTTC. This chain connects TRBV11-2 to TRBJ2-7; 13 nucleotides agree with TRBD2. The CDR3 is made up of 14 amino acids. With V trimmed by 5 bases and J by 6 bases, 4 bases remained unmatched. CDR1 is SGHAT and CDR2 is FQNNGV in the germline V gene.

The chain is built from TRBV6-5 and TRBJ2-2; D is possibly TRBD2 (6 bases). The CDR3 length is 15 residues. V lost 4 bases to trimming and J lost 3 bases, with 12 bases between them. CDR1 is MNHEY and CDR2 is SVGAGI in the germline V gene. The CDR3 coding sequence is TGTGCCAGCAGTTTAGGACTAACATACACCGGGGAGCTGTTTTTT. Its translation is CASSLGLTYTGELFF.

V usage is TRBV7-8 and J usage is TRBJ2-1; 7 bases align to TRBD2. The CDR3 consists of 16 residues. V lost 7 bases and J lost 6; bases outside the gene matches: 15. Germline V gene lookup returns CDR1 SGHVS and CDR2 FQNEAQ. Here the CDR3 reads CASITFSGDPSNEQFF. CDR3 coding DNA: TGTGCCAGCATTACTTTCAGCGGGGATCCGAGCAATGAGCAGTTCTTC. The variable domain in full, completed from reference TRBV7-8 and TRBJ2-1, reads GAGVSQSPRYKVAKRGQDVALRCDPISGHVSLFWYQQALGQGPEFLTYFQNEAQLDKSGLPSDRFFAERPEGSVSTLKIQRTQQEDSAVYLCASITFSGDPSNEQFFGPGTRLTVL.

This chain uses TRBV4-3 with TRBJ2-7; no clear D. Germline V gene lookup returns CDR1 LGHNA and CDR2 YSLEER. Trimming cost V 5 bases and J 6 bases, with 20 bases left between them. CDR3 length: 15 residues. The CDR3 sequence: CASSTTDGSPFEQYF. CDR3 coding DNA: TGCGCCAGCAGCACTACCGACGGGTCTCCCTTCGAGCAGTACTTC.

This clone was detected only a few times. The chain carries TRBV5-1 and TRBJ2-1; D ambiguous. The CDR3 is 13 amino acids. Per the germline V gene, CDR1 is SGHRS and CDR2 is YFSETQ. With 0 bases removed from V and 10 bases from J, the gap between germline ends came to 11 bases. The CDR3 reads CASSLGRGLEQFF. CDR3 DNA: TGCGCCAGCAGCTTGGGCCGCGGCCTCGAGCAGTTCTTC.

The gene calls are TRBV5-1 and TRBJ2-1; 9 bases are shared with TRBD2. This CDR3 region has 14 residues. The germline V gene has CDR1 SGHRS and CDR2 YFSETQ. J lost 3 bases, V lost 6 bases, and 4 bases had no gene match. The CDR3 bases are TGCGCCAGCACCCTTAGCGGGGGCTACAATGAGCAGTTCTTC. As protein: CASTLSGGYNEQFF.

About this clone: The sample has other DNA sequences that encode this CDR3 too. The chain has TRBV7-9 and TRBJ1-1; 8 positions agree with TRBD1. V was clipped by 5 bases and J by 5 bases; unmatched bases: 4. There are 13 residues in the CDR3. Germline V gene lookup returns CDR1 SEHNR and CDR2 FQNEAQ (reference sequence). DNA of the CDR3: TGTGCCAGCAGCCAAACAGGGGGAACTGAAGCTTTCTTT. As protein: CASSQTGGTEAFF.

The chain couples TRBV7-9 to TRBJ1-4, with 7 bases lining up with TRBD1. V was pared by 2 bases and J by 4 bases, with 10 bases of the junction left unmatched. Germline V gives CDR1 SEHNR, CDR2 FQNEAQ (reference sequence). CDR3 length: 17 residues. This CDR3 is CASSLRGPTDGNEKLFF. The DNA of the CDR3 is TGTGCCAGCAGCTTAAGGGGGCCTACAGATGGTAATGAAAAACTGTTTTTT.

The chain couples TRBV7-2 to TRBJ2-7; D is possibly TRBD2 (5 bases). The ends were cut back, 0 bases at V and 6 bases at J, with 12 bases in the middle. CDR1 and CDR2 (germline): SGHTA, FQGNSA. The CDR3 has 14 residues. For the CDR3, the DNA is TGTGCCAGCAGCTTAGCCGGGGTTCTCCTCGAGCAGTACTTC. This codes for CASSLAGVLLEQYF.